This is a list of T cell receptor beta chains from one sample in a study of radiation and T cells in renal cell carcinoma. Here immunoSEQ multiplex PCR was the method, and the copy in TCRdb shows in-frame clones only, minus some. Of approximately 150,000 clones listed, around 90% are singletons. This specimen consisted of blood, obtained from a patient whose treatment included radiotherapy and nephrectomy. These receptors all stem from a woman aged 70-85 years with renal cell carcinoma. The CDR3 runs from the conserved cysteine through the conserved F or W. D genes are given only for firm matches. Some rows have no size entry. The others give once, few or many, or a class for an expanded clone.

J gene | clone size | D gene | V gene | CDR3 DNA | CDR3 protein
TRBJ1-1 | once | TRBD1 | TRBV19 | TGTGCCAGTAGTGTTGCAGGGGGCGCAAGGACTGAAGCTTTCTTT | CASSVAGGARTEAFF
TRBJ1-2 | NA | NA | TRBV6-1 | TGTGCCAGCAGTGAAGGGCAGGGACGCAACTATGGCTACACCTTC | CASSEGQGRNYGYTF
TRBJ1-5 | NA | NA | TRBV21-1 | TGTGCCAGCAGCAAAGTTGTCAGCCTCAATCAGCCCCAGCATTTT | CASSKVVSLNQPQHF
TRBJ1-4 | NA | NA | TRBV7-9 | TGTGCCAGCAGCTCAGCTGAAAAACTGTTTTTT | CASSSAEKLFF
TRBJ2-3 | NA | TRBD2 | TRBV5-6 | TGTGCCAGCAGCTTGCTCACTAGCGGGGGGCTCACAGATACGCAGTATTTT | CASSLLTSGGLTDTQYF
TRBJ2-1 | once | TRBD1 | TRBV2 | TGTGCCAGCAGGCCCCGGGACAGGGTGGATGAGCAGTTCTTC | CASRPRDRVDEQFF
TRBJ2-7 | NA | NA | TRBV28 | TGTGCCAGCAGTTCCGACGGACGATCCTACGAGCAGTACTTC | CASSSDGRSYEQYF
TRBJ2-2 | NA | NA | TRBV5-1 | TGCGCCAGCAGCCGTGGGGTTGGCGGGGAGCTGTTTTTT | CASSRGVGGELFF
TRBJ1-1 | few | NA | TRBV2 | TGTGCCAGCAGTGACCAGCCCAACACTGAAGCTTTCTTT | CASSDQPNTEAFF
TRBJ2-7 | NA | NA | TRBV11-3 | TGTGCCAGCAGGATACAGGGCTACGAGCAGTACTTC | CASRIQGYEQYF
TRBJ1-4 | once | NA | TRBV28 | TGTGCCAGCAGTTTACAGGGCGGTCGAAAGGTTGAACTGTTTTTT | CASSLQGGRKVELFF